Listed below are T cell receptor beta chains from one sample, sequenced in a study of T cell changes during pregnancy in multiple sclerosis. Clones were read by immunoSEQ multiplex PCR, and TCRdb kept only the in-frame ones, dropping some. Of around 42,000 clones listed, more than 85% are singletons. This specimen consisted of CD4+ T cells from peripheral blood mononuclear cells, obtained after pregnancy. Receptors originate from a female donor in good health, enrolled as a control in a pregnancy study. Each CDR3 is given with its conserved first and last residue. The D gene is left open where the match is weak. For some rows the clone size is stated as once, few or many, or as a class when expanded; others skip it.

TGTGCCACCAGCTCTGGCGGGACGGCTGAAGCTTTCTTT CATSSGGTAEAFF TRBV15 - TRBJ1-1 -
TGCAGCGCCGGAGGGGCACGCGGGAGGGCCTTTAGCTACGAGCAGTACTTC CSAGGARGRAFSYEQYF TRBV29-1 - TRBJ2-7 TRBD2
TGTGCCAGTAGTGCGAACAGGGACTCACCCCTCCACTTT CASSANRDSPLHF TRBV19 - TRBJ1-6 -
TGTGCCTCACAGGGTAGGGCTTTCTTT CASQGRAFF TRBV2 - TRBJ1-1 -
TGTGCCAGCAGCTTCGACAGGCGCTATGGCTACACCTTC CASSFDRRYGYTF TRBV6-5 - TRBJ1-2 -
TGTGCCAGCAGCACTTACAGGGGGCAAGGAACTGAAGCTTTCTTT CASSTYRGQGTEAFF TRBV7-9 - TRBJ1-1 TRBD1
TGTTGCCCCCGAGGGATATCTAGCACAGATACGCAGTATTTT CCPRGISSTDTQYF TRBV21-1 - TRBJ2-3 -
TGTGCCAGCAGTTTATGGGCTAGCAACTACGAGCAGTACTTC CASSLWASNYEQYF TRBV28 - TRBJ2-7 -
TGTGCCAGCAGTTACTCCGGAGGTGACTATGGCTACACCTTC CASSYSGGDYGYTF TRBV6-5 once TRBJ1-2 -
TGCAGCGCCGGGGAGGGTAAAGCTTTCTTT CSAGEGKAFF TRBV29-1 few TRBJ1-1 -
TGTGCCAGCAGTTACCCAGGGGTCTCACCCCTCCACTTT CASSYPGVSPLHF TRBV28 - TRBJ1-6 -
TGTGCCAGCAGCCCCCGACTTTCTGCCGGGGAGCTGTTTTTT CASSPRLSAGELFF TRBV7-9 - TRBJ2-2 -
TGCGCCAGCAGCCAAGATTGGGCAGGACGGGGCTACGAGCAGTACTTC CASSQDWAGRGYEQYF TRBV4-1 - TRBJ2-7 -
TGTGCCAGCTCACTTGCACAGGGGGCGTCTGGAAACACCATATATTTT CASSLAQGASGNTIYF TRBV18 - TRBJ1-3 TRBD1
TGCGCCAGCAGCCAAGTCGGACAGGGTCGGAATGAGCAGTTCTTC CASSQVGQGRNEQFF TRBV4-1 once TRBJ2-1 TRBD1
TGTGCCAGCAGCGAGGGGGGCTACACCTTC CASSEGGYTF TRBV9 - TRBJ1-2 -
TGTGCCAGCAGCTTCTTGGGGGGAGAGACCCAGTACTTC CASSFLGGETQYF TRBV7-8 - TRBJ2-5 -
TGTGCCAGCAGCTTAGAAGAGGGCCCACCCCTCCACTTT CASSLEEGPPLHF TRBV11-1 - TRBJ1-6 -
TGTGCCAGCAGGGCCGGGACAGGGATCAACACCGGGGAGCTGTTTTTT CASRAGTGINTGELFF TRBV7-3 - TRBJ2-2 TRBD1